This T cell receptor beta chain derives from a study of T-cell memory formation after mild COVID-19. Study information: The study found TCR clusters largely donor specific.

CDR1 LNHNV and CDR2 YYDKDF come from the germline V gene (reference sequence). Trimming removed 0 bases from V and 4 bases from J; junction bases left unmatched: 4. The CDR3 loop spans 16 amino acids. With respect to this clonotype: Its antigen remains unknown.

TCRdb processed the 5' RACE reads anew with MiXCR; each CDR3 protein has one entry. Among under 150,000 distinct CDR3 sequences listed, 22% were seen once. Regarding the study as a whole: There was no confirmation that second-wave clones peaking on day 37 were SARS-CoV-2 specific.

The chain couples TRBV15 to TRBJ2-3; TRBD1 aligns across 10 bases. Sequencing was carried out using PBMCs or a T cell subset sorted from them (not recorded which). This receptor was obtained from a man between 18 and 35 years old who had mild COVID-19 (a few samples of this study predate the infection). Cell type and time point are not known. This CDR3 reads CATSRDWTGGSDTQYF. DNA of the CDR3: TGTGCCACCAGCAGAGATTGGACAGGGGGATCAGATACGCAGTATTTT.